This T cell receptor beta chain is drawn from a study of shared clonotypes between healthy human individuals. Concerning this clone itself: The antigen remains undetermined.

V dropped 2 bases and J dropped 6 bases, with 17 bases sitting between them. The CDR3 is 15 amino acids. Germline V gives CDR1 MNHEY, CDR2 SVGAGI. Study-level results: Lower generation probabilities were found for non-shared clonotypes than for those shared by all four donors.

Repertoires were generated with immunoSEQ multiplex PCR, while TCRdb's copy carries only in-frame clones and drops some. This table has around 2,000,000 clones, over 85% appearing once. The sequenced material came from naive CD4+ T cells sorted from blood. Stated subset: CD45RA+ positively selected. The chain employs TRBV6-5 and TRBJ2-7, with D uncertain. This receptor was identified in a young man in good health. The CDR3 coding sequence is TGTGCCAGCAGTTACACCTCCGGCTGGGCAGGCGAGCAGTACTTC. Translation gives CASSYTSGWAGEQYF.